This T cell receptor (beta chain) stems from a study of T cells in Graves' hyperthyroidism and ophthalmopathy. General study results and limits: Blood also showed most of the thyroid clonotypes that were expanded above 0.001.

V trimming: 2 bases; J trimming: 6 bases; junction bases outside the gene matches: 13. This CDR3 comprises 18 residues. In this sample, this clonotype turned up many times. Its antigen is not identified. TCR beta CDR3 regions were amplified from RNA. HTBI primers were used for first-round RT-PCR of the TCR CDR3. TCRdb analysed the multiplex PCR reads with MiXCR anew, one entry per CDR3 protein. The table shows about 400,000 distinct CDR3 sequences, with 15% to 18% occurring only once. This sequence was found in a woman under 30 with Graves' hyperthyroidism. Material for sequencing was blood. The chain recombines TRBV12-3 or TRBV12-4 with TRBJ2-1; 10 nucleotides agree with TRBD1. For the CDR3, the DNA is TGTGCCAGCAGTTTATGGACAGGGGGAAGGGGCCCCAGCAATGAGCAGTTCTTC. Encoded protein: CASSLWTGGRGPSNEQFF.